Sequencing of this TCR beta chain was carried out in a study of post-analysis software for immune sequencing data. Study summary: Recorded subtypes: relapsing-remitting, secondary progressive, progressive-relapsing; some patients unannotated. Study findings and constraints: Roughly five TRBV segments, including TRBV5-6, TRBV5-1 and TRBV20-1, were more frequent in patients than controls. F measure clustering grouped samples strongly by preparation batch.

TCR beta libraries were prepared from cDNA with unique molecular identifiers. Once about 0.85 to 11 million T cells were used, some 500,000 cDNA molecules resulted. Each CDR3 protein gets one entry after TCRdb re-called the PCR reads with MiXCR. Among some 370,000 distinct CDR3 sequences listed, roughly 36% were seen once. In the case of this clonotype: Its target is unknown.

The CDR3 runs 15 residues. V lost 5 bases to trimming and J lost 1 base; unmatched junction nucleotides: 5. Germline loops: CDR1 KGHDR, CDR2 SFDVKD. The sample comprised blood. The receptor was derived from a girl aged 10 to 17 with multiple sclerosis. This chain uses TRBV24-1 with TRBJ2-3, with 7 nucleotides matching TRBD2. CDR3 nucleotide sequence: TGTGCCACCAGTGCGGCTAGCGGACGCACAGATACGCAGTATTTT. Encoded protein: CATSAASGRTDTQYF.